The T cell receptor (beta chain) under discussion was sequenced for a study of identical twins. This clonotype has more than one count but fewer than ten. The germline gives CDR1 LNHNV, CDR2 YYDKDF (reference sequence). The V gene lost 0 bases and the J gene lost 2 bases, with 6 bases spanning the gap. The CDR3 consists of 14 residues. Each CDR3 protein is one row after TCRdb ran MiXCR on the 5' RACE reads. This table holds approximately 700,000 distinct CDR3 sequences, roughly 20% found once. A further study also used this sample, focusing on T cells expressing NK-cell markers.

The rearrangement joins TRBV15 to TRBJ2-3; D not resolved. This sequence was found in a woman between 18 and 29 years old in good health. Material for sequencing was PBMCs. The CDR3 bases are TGTGCCACCAGCAGAGAGATGTACACAGATACGCAGTATTTT. Translation gives CATSREMYTDTQYF.